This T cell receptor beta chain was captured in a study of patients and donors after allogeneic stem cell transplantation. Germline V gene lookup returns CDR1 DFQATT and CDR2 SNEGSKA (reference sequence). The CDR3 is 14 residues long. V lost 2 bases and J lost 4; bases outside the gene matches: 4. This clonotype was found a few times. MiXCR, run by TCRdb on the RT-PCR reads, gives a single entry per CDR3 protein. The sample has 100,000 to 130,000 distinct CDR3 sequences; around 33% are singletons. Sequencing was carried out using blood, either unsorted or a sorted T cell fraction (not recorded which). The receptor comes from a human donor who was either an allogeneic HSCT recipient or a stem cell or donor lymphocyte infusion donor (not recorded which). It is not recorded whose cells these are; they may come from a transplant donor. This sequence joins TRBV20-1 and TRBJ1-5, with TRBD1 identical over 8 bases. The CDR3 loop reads CSARKGQENQPQHF. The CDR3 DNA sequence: TGCAGTGCTAGAAAGGGACAGGAGAATCAGCCCCAGCATTTT.